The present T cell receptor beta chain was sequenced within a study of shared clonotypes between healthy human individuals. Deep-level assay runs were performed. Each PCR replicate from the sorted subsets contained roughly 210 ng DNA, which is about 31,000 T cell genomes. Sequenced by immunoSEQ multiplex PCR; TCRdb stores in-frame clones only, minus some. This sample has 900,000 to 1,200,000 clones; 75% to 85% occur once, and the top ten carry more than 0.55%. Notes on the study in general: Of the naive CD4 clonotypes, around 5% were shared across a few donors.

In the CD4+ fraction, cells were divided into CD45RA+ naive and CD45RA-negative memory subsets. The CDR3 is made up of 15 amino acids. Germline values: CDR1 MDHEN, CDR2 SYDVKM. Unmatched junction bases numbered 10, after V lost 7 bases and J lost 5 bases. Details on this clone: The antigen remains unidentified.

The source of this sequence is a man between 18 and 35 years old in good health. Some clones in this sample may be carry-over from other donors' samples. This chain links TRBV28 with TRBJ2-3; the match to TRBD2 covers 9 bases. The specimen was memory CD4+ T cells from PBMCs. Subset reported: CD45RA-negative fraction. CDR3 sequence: CASTDSGSYGDTQYF. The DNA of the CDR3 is TGTGCCAGCACTGATAGCGGGAGTTATGGAGATACGCAGTATTTT.